The 24 T cell receptor beta chains below come from one sample, sequenced in a study of control samples from healthy donors and cancer patients. Produced via immunoSEQ multiplex PCR; TCRdb's table is partial and in-frame only. The repertoire has 35,000 to 45,000 clones, approximately 82% of them found once; the top ten carry about 50%. The sequenced material came from blood. The receptors were sampled from a man aged 55-75 years in good health.

The J gene is TRBJ2-5, the V gene TRBV24-1, with 7 bases fitting TRBD2. The J segment lost 2 bases and the V segment lost 5 bases, leaving 4 bases of the junction unmatched. CDR1 KGHDR and CDR2 SFDVKD come from the germline V gene. CDR3 length: 14 residues. The CDR3 loop reads CATSGTSLQETQYF. The CDR3 nucleotides are TGTGCCACCAGTGGGACTAGTCTACAAGAGACCCAGTACTTC.

V and J are TRBV18 and TRBJ1-3, with unresolved D. Per the germline V gene, CDR1 is KGHSH and CDR2 is LQKENI. The CDR3 sequence is 15 residues long. Trimming removed 1 base at V and 4 bases at J, with 11 bases between. CDR3 DNA sequence: TGTGCCAGCTCACCACGGAGGCCTGTAGGAAACACCATATATTTT. Translating it yields CASSPRRPVGNTIYF.

This chain joins TRBV5-4 and TRBJ1-2; 10 nucleotides line up with TRBD1. CDR1 SGHNT and CDR2 YYREEE come from the germline V gene (reference sequence). V lost 4 bases and J lost 6; bases outside the gene matches: 3. The CDR3 spans 13 residues. CDR3 in DNA: TGTGCCAGCAGCCGGGACAGGGGTGATGGCTACACCTTC. Translation gives CASSRDRGDGYTF.

This clone was recorded a few times. The rearrangement joins TRBV4-1 to TRBJ1-6; perhaps TRBD1 as D (6 bases). Germline V gene data show CDR1 as MGHRA and CDR2 as YSYEKL. V lost 0 bases and J 7 bases, leaving 13 bases between the germline ends. This CDR3 has 16 residues. CDR3 amino acids: CASSQDPGHRNSPLHF. The CDR3 DNA follows: TGCGCCAGCAGCCAAGATCCGGGACACCGGAATTCACCCCTCCACTTT.

The chain is built from TRBV6-6 and TRBJ2-5, with a possible D match to TRBD2 (7 bases). V was clipped by 7 bases and J by 4 bases, with 16 bases between them. Germline V CDR1 and CDR2: MNHNY, SVGAGI (reference sequence). This CDR3 is built from 14 residues. CDR3 sequence (DNA): TGTGCCAGCACCCTGGACGGGGGGCCAGAGACCCAGTACTTC. Amino acids: CASTLDGGPETQYF.

The V and J genes are TRBV28 and TRBJ1-1; D is ambiguous. Trimming pared 3 bases from V and 10 bases from J, leaving 15 bases between. The CDR3 covers 13 residues. Germline-derived CDR1 and CDR2 are MDHEN and SYDVKM. CDR3 DNA: TGTGCCAGCAGTTTGCCCGGGCTTGGAGGAGCTTTCTTT. Translating it yields CASSLPGLGGAFF.

CDR3 bases: TGTGCCAGCTCACCACCGAACAGGGGGGGATCAACTAATGAAAAACTGTTTTTT. Translated, it gives CASSPPNRGGSTNEKLFF. The rearrangement links TRBV18 to TRBJ1-4; 8 bases fit TRBD1. Germline V gene sequence: CDR1 KGHSH, CDR2 LQKENI. The length of the CDR3 is 18 residues. The junction had 6 bases not matched to a gene; V was cut back by 0 bases and J by 0 bases. Variable domain in full (rest from reference TRBV18 and TRBJ1-4): NAGVMQNPRHLVRRRGQEARLRCSPMKGHSHVYWYRQLPEEGLKFMVYLQKENIIDESGMPKERFSAEFPKEGPSILRIQQVVRGDSAAYFCASSPPNRGGSTNEKLFFGSGTQLSVL.

The chain has TRBV5-4 and TRBJ1-1, with TRBD1 as a possible D gene (6 bases). V lost 1 base, J lost 5 bases, and 12 bases lay in between. CDR3 length: 14 amino acids. The V gene's germline CDR1 is SGHNT and CDR2 YYREEE (reference sequence). DNA for the CDR3: TGTGCCAGCAGCTTGTACGGGACATCAACTGAAGCTTTCTTT. It encodes CASSLYGTSTEAFF.

This clone is a singleton in its sample. The rearrangement uses TRBV7-2 and TRBJ2-2, with no clear D. CDR3 length: 16 amino acids. The V gene lost 1 base and the J gene lost 6 bases, with 15 bases spanning the gap. Germline-derived CDR1 and CDR2 are SGHTA and FQGNSA. CDR3: CASSLGVAVPPGELFF. CDR3 nucleotide sequence: TGTGCCAGCAGCTTAGGAGTTGCGGTTCCCCCCGGGGAGCTGTTTTTT.

The chain recombines TRBV5-6 with TRBJ1-2; no clear D. Trimming cost V 0 bases and J 5 bases, with 5 bases left between them. The CDR3 is 12 amino acids. Germline CDR1 is SGHDT and CDR2 is YYEEEE. The CDR3 coding sequence is TGTGCCAGCAGCTTGGAACAGTATGGCTACACCTTC. Translated, it gives CASSLEQYGYTF.

This clone appeared a few times. V is TRBV2 and J is TRBJ1-5; TRBD1 aligns across 8 bases. Germline CDR1 is SNHLY and CDR2 is FYNNEI. With V trimmed by 3 bases and J by 4 bases, 8 bases remained unmatched. The CDR3 sequence is 16 residues long. DNA for the CDR3: TGTGCCAGCAGTGACCCCCGACAGGGGCCAAATCAGCCCCAGCATTTT. Translating it yields CASSDPRQGPNQPQHF.

In this sample, this clone turned up a few times. The genes are TRBV10-1 and TRBJ2-7, with 9 bases identical to TRBD1. Germline V gene lookup returns CDR1 WNHNN and CDR2 SYGVQD (reference sequence). The CDR3 is made up of 15 amino acids. The V gene end was trimmed by 0 bases and the J gene end by 0 bases; junction bases not matched to a gene: 0. The CDR3 is CASSESTGGSYEQYF. The CDR3 DNA follows: TGCGCCAGCAGTGAGTCGACAGGGGGCTCCTACGAGCAGTACTTC.

This rearrangement joins TRBV5-1 to TRBJ2-2, with 8 bases matching TRBD2. CDR3 size: 15 residues. The trim removed 4 bases at V and 4 bases at J, leaving 6 bases unmatched. CDR1 and CDR2 from the germline V gene are SGHRS and YFSETQ. The CDR3 DNA reads as TGCGCCAGCAGCCCCGTCGGGGGGGCCACCGGGGAGCTGTTTTTT. This translates into CASSPVGGATGELFF.

The V and J genes are TRBV28 and TRBJ1-5; D is unresolved. Germline lookup yields CDR1 MDHEN and CDR2 SYDVKM. Trimming cost V 5 bases and J 0 bases, with 14 bases left between them. The CDR3 contains 16 residues. The CDR3 DNA follows: TGTGCCAGCAGTCCCTGGGAGGGAGATAGCAATCAGCCCCAGCATTTT. This codes for CASSPWEGDSNQPQHF. Complete variable domain (other parts from reference TRBV28 and TRBJ1-5): DVKVTQSSRYLVKRTGEKVFLECVQDMDHENMFWYRQDPGLGLRLIYFSYDVKMKEKGDIPEGYSVSREKKERFSLILESASTNQTSMYLCASSPWEGDSNQPQHFGDGTRLSIL.

The genes are TRBV3-1 (or the pseudogene TRBV3-2) and TRBJ2-7; 7 bases line up with TRBD1. Germline trimming cut 4 bases from V and 4 bases from J; bases unmatched to any gene: 4. The CDR3 totals 13 residues. Germline-derived CDR1 and CDR2 are LGHDT and YNNKEL (reference sequence). The CDR3 sequence is CASSLLQGYEQYF. The DNA of the CDR3 is TGTGCCAGCAGCCTTCTACAGGGGTACGAGCAGTACTTC.

The V call is TRBV7-2, the J call TRBJ2-7; D is uncertain. Germline values: CDR1 SGHTA, CDR2 FQGNSA. Trimming left V 0 bases short and J 3 bases short, with 15 bases between. The CDR3 is 16 amino acids. CDR3 amino acids: CASSLALGTLVYEQYF. CDR3 in DNA: TGTGCCAGCAGCTTAGCGCTAGGCACTCTCGTCTACGAGCAGTACTTC.

The chain has TRBV5-1 and TRBJ2-3; D gene ambiguous. CDR3 size: 14 residues. Germline V CDR1 and CDR2: SGHRS, YFSETQ. Trimming shortened V by 2 bases and J by 4 bases, and 11 bases separated the two germline ends. For the CDR3, the DNA is TGCGCCAGCAGCTTAAGCTCACCTTCAGATACGCAGTATTTT. It translates to CASSLSSPSDTQYF.

The chain combines TRBV10-3 with TRBJ2-5; D not certain. Trimming removed 0 bases at V and 2 bases at J, with 13 bases between. The CDR3 loop spans 16 amino acids. Germline loops: CDR1 ENHRY, CDR2 SYGVKD. The CDR3 protein is CAISESLARSQETQYF. The CDR3, as DNA: TGTGCCATCAGTGAGTCTCTGGCGCGGTCTCAAGAGACCCAGTACTTC.

The V gene is TRBV6-2 or TRBV6-3, the J gene TRBJ1-2, with D perhaps matching TRBD1 (5 bases). Looked up from germline, CDR1 is MNHEY and CDR2 is SVGEGT. This CDR3 has 15 amino acids. Trimming shortened V by 4 bases and J by 6 bases, and 18 bases separated the two germline ends. The CDR3 region has the DNA TGTGCCAGCAGTTTACGGTTTCAGGGTGCCGATGGCTACACCTTC. The encoded protein is CASSLRFQGADGYTF.

The V and J genes are TRBV6-2 or TRBV6-3 and TRBJ2-7; the match to TRBD2 covers 8 bases. After removal of 5 bases from V and 0 bases from J, the junction contained 6 bases not matched to a gene. Per the germline V gene, CDR1 is MNHEY and CDR2 is SVGEGT. The CDR3 spans 15 residues. The CDR3 nucleotides are TGTGCCAGCAGTCGGACTAGCCTCTTCTCCTACGAGCAGTACTTC. Amino acids: CASSRTSLFSYEQYF.

The genes are TRBV6-6 and TRBJ1-2, with D possibly matching TRBD1 (5 bases). Trimming removed 5 bases at V and 4 bases at J, with 11 bases between. The germline CDR1 and CDR2 sequences are MNHNY and SVGAGI (reference sequence). The CDR3 loop spans 13 amino acids. The CDR3 DNA reads as TGTGCCAGCAGTCAGGAAGGGGTCTATGGCTACACCTTC. This translates into CASSQEGVYGYTF.

The chain joins TRBV6-5 to TRBJ1-6; no reliable D call. Germline CDR1 is MNHEY and CDR2 is SVGAGI. The CDR3 totals 13 residues. The V and J ends lost 4 bases and 4 bases respectively, with 5 bases between them. The CDR3 spells CASSSEYNSPLHF. Here the CDR3 DNA reads TGTGCCAGCAGTTCGGAGTATAATTCACCCCTCCACTTT.

This clone was seen only a few times. The chain uses TRBV6-5 and TRBJ2-1; TRBD2 matches at 12 bases. CDR3 length equals 14 residues. The J segment lost 6 bases and the V segment lost 7 bases, leaving 4 bases of the junction unmatched. Germline V gives CDR1 MNHEY, CDR2 SVGAGI. The CDR3 protein is CASKLAGGINEQFF. The DNA for the CDR3 is TGTGCCAGCAAGCTAGCGGGAGGGATCAATGAGCAGTTCTTC.

In DNA form, the CDR3 reads TGTGCTAGTGGCTTTTGCCTCGGTGAAAAACTGTTTTTT. Residues: CASGFCLGEKLFF. The chain has TRBV12-5 and TRBJ1-4; no clear D. The CDR3 is 13 amino acids. The ends were cut back, 6 bases at V and 7 bases at J, with 12 bases in the middle. Per germline, CDR1 LGHNT and CDR2 FRNRAP. The whole variable domain, filled in from reference TRBV12-5 and TRBJ1-4, reads DARVTQTPRHKVTEMGQEVTMRCQPILGHNTVFWYRQTMMQGLELLAYFRNRAPLDDSGMPKDRFSAEMPDATLATLKIQPSEPRDSAVYFCASGFCLGEKLFFGSGTQLSVL.